This note documents a single T cell receptor beta chain sequence. What it binds is not known. This sample is drawn from a study of T cells in Graves' hyperthyroidism and ophthalmopathy. Hyperthyroidism was newly diagnosed in patients aged 18 to 65 (duration under 2 months). Study-level findings and limits: Before onset, ophthalmopathy was predicted by the model a median about 6.2 months earlier. Within blood appeared most thyroid clonotypes that had expanded above 0.001. Ophthalmopathy and stable hyperthyroidism were separated by a 13 V-J model.

The CDR3 is 18 residues long. The V gene's germline CDR1 is SGHVS and CDR2 FQNEAQ. V lost 1 base and J lost 5, with 21 bases in between. RNA transcripts yielded amplified TCR beta CDR3 regions. Initially, a first-round RT-PCR of the TCR CDR3 employed the HTBI primer set. Each CDR3 protein is one row after TCRdb ran MiXCR on the multiplex PCR reads. The table includes approximately 640,000 distinct CDR3 sequences, 17% detected once. The receptor was isolated from a man aged 45-65 years with Graves' hyperthyroidism. V usage is TRBV7-8 and J usage is TRBJ1-5, with a possible D match to TRBD1 (5 bases). The material sequenced was blood. The CDR3 sequence: CASSLVLMEQATYQPQHF. As DNA, the CDR3 is TGTGCCAGCAGCTTAGTATTGATGGAACAGGCGACCTATCAGCCCCAGCATTTT.